Following are 26 T cell receptor beta chains from one sample sequenced in a study of cytomegalovirus exposure and HLA in healthy donors. Amplification used 60 Vbeta primers and 13 Jbeta primers. Produced via immunoSEQ multiplex PCR; TCRdb's table is partial and in-frame only. The table records approximately 150,000 clones, 68% of them present only once. Sequenced input: PBMCs. The receptors shown here come from a woman aged 35 to 49 in good health and CMV-seropositive.

There are many counts of this clone. The chain employs TRBV7-3 and TRBJ1-1; D remains unclear. The CDR3 is 14 amino acids. V was shortened by 5 bases and J by 1 base, with 11 bases between the two germline ends. CDR1 is SGHTA and CDR2 is FQGTGA in the germline V gene. DNA for the CDR3: TGTGCCAGCAGCCCAGACGGAGGGAACACTGAAGCTTTCTTT. Translation: CASSPDGGNTEAFF.

The chain recombines TRBV7-9 with TRBJ2-7; TRBD2 matches at 12 bases. Germline CDR1 SEHNR, CDR2 FQNEAQ (reference sequence). This CDR3 region has 14 residues. Trimming cost V 7 bases and J 3 bases; bases outside gene matches: 4. The CDR3, as DNA: TGTGCCAGCAAACCGACTAGCGGGGGCTACGAGCAGTACTTC. Protein: CASKPTSGGYEQYF.

The chain has TRBV10-3 and TRBJ2-1; 8 bases match TRBD1. From germline, CDR1 is ENHRY and CDR2 SYGVKD. This CDR3 has 15 amino acids. The V and J ends lost 10 bases and 3 bases, in that order; junction bases with no gene match: 11. The CDR3 protein is CATRPQGQVYNEQFF. The CDR3 DNA sequence: TGTGCCACCCGTCCCCAGGGACAGGTCTACAATGAGCAGTTCTTC.

CDR3 nucleotides: TGCGCCAGCAGCCAAGGAAGTCTCGGGACAGTGAACACTGAAGCTTTCTTT. Protein sequence: CASSQGSLGTVNTEAFF. The chain is built from TRBV4-1 and TRBJ1-1, with 7 positions matching TRBD1. The CDR3 length is 17 residues. Germline CDR1 and CDR2: MGHRA and YSYEKL. V shed 1 base, J shed 0 bases, and the junction held 8 bases outside the gene matches.

In nucleotides, the CDR3 is TGTGCCAGCAGTTACTCGTGGGCAGAAAGCACAGATACGCAGTATTTT. This gives the protein CASSYSWAESTDTQYF. The genes are TRBV6-6 and TRBJ2-3; D unresolved. Germline V gene data show CDR1 as MNHNY and CDR2 as SVGAGI (reference sequence). The V end was cut by 0 bases, the J end by 0 bases, with 10 bases between. The CDR3 spans 16 residues.

The chain links TRBV7-6 to TRBJ1-4, with 11 bases identical to TRBD1. Per germline, CDR1 SGHVS and CDR2 FNYEAQ. The CDR3 extends over 14 amino acids. Trimming cost V 5 bases and J 7 bases; bases outside gene matches: 3. CDR3 region: CASSQGQGGEKLFF. Here the CDR3 DNA reads TGTGCCAGCAGCCAGGGACAGGGGGGTGAAAAACTGTTTTTT.

This clone has a handful of counts. This chain uses TRBV7-6 with TRBJ1-1; tentative D call: TRBD1 (6 bases). Trimming pared 6 bases from V and 1 base from J, leaving 6 bases between. This CDR3 has 12 amino acids. From germline, CDR1 is SGHVS and CDR2 FNYEAQ. The chain's CDR3 is CASRTGNTEAFF. The DNA for the CDR3 is TGTGCCAGCAGGACAGGGAACACTGAAGCTTTCTTT. Using reference TRBV7-6 and TRBJ1-1 for the parts outside the CDR3, the full variable domain is GAGVSQSPRYKVTKRGQDVALRCDPISGHVSLYWYRQALGQGPEFLTYFNYEAQQDKSGLPNDRFSAERPEGSISTLTIQRTEQRDSAMYRCASRTGNTEAFFGQGTRLTVV.

This clone was detected only once. The J gene is TRBJ2-1, the V gene TRBV7-2; no clear D gene. The CDR3 consists of 13 residues. V lost 2 bases to trimming and J lost 3 bases, with 5 bases between them. Germline CDR1 is SGHTA and CDR2 is FQGNSA. CDR3 bases: TGTGCCAGCAGCTTAAACGGCTACAATGAGCAGTTCTTC. Translation gives CASSLNGYNEQFF.

This chain joins TRBV9 and TRBJ2-1; TRBD2 matches at 9 bases. The V and J ends lost 0 bases and 7 bases, in that order; junction bases with no gene match: 8. Germline V lookup: CDR1 SGDLS, CDR2 YYNGEE. CDR3 size: 16 residues. CDR3 region: CASSVDILAGGNEQFF. The CDR3 DNA reads TGTGCCAGCAGCGTAGATATACTAGCGGGCGGAAATGAGCAGTTCTTC.

In its sample, this clone was seen once. The rearrangement uses TRBV19 and TRBJ2-1; 9 bases are shared with TRBD1. There are 15 residues in the CDR3. Per the germline V gene, CDR1 is LNHDA and CDR2 is SQIVND (reference sequence). After removal of 7 bases from V and 3 bases from J, the junction contained 7 bases not matched to a gene. CDR3 sequence reads: CASIPGQGGYNEQFF. DNA for the CDR3: TGTGCCAGTATCCCGGGACAGGGAGGCTACAATGAGCAGTTCTTC.

This clone was seen a few times. The chain links TRBV2 to TRBJ1-1; TRBD1 is a possible D gene (6 bases). The V and J ends lost 8 bases and 0 bases respectively, with 10 bases between them. The CDR3 covers 13 residues. In germline, CDR1 is SNHLY, CDR2 FYNNEI. DNA for the CDR3: TGTGCCAGCTTTGGGGGCCTGAACACTGAAGCTTTCTTT. Residues: CASFGGLNTEAFF.

About this clone: One junction end does not reproduce the germline sequence, and a read error may be involved. The chain combines TRBV7-7 with TRBJ2-2; the D gene is possibly TRBD1 (8 bases). The CDR3 extends over 14 amino acids. CDR1 and CDR2 (germline): SSHAT, FNYEAQ (reference sequence). This CDR3 reads CASRTGGDTGELFF. The CDR3 nucleotides read TGTGCTAGCAGAACAGGGGGGGACACCGGGGAGCTGTTTTTT.

The chain combines TRBV19 with TRBJ1-1, with a tentative D call TRBD1 (5 bases). V shed 0 bases and J shed 5 bases, with 10 bases lying between them. Looked up from germline, CDR1 is LNHDA and CDR2 is SQIVND (reference sequence). The CDR3 sequence is 14 residues long. The CDR3 region has the DNA TGTGCCAGTAGTATAGATCGGCGGGGGACTGAAGCTTTCTTT. Translated: CASSIDRRGTEAFF.

This rearrangement joins TRBV5-1 to TRBJ1-1, with 8 bases matching TRBD1. This CDR3 has 14 amino acids. V gave up 6 bases and J gave up 4 bases; unmatched junction bases: 8. Germline CDR1 SGHRS, CDR2 YFSETQ. Written as DNA, the CDR3 is TGCGCCAGCAACCCAGGGACAGGCCTCACTGAAGCTTTCTTT. It codes for CASNPGTGLTEAFF.

About this clone itself: The junction does not match germline at one end; this may be a read error. J is TRBJ1-2 and V is TRBV6-6; 7 bases are a match to TRBD1. In germline, CDR1 is MNHNY, CDR2 SVGAGI (reference sequence). The length of the CDR3 is 13 residues. CDR3 sequence: CASTQDRIYGYPF. For the CDR3, the DNA is TGTGCCAGCACCCAGGACAGGATTTATGGCTACCCCTTC.

The chain recombines TRBV28 with TRBJ2-5; no reliable D call. Germline V gene lookup returns CDR1 MDHEN and CDR2 SYDVKM. V gave up 4 bases and J gave up 5 bases, with 8 bases separating them. The CDR3 is 12 amino acids. This chain's CDR3 is CASSSSVETQYF. CDR3 bases: TGTGCCAGCAGTTCCAGCGTGGAGACCCAGTACTTC.

The chain uses TRBV6-1 and TRBJ2-5, with D tentatively TRBD1 (6 bases). CDR3 length equals 15 residues. Trimming shortened V by 1 base and J by 1 base, and 10 bases separated the two germline ends. Germline CDR1 and CDR2: MNHNS and SASEGT. Here the CDR3 reads CASSEGGQPQETQYF. For the CDR3, the DNA is TGTGCCAGCAGTGAAGGGGGACAACCCCAAGAGACCCAGTACTTC.

The genes are TRBV5-1 and TRBJ2-5, with no clear D. The CDR3 has 14 amino acids. In germline, CDR1 is SGHRS, CDR2 YFSETQ. Trimming took 2 bases from V and 4 from J, leaving 12 bases between them. The DNA of the CDR3 is TGCGCCAGCAGCTTAACGACCTACAGAGAGACCCAGTACTTC. It encodes CASSLTTYRETQYF.

The genes are TRBV7-3 and TRBJ2-2; 8 positions agree with TRBD1. The CDR3 contains 14 residues. Trimming at V came to 7 bases and at J to 4 bases, leaving 5 bases not matched to a gene. The germline gives CDR1 SGHTA, CDR2 FQGTGA. The CDR3 loop is CASTLTGATGELFF. In nucleotides, the CDR3 is TGTGCCAGCACCCTGACAGGGGCCACCGGGGAGCTGTTTTTT.

J is TRBJ1-2 and V is TRBV28; D not resolved. The CDR3 covers 12 residues. V lost 4 bases, J lost 7 bases, and 10 bases lay in between. Germline V gene sequence: CDR1 MDHEN, CDR2 SYDVKM. This chain's CDR3 is CASSSGFGGYTF. The DNA of the CDR3 is TGTGCCAGCAGTTCCGGGTTCGGTGGCTACACCTTC.

The gene calls are TRBV5-5 and TRBJ2-5; D remains unclear. Per germline, CDR1 SGHKS and CDR2 YYEKEE (reference sequence). The length of the CDR3 is 12 residues. V lost 3 bases to trimming and J lost 5 bases, with 8 bases between them. The CDR3 DNA reads TGTGCCAGCAGCTCCCGTTTGGAGACCCAGTACTTC. This gives the protein CASSSRLETQYF. Drawing the rest from reference TRBV5-5 and TRBJ2-5, the complete variable domain is DAGVTQSPTHLIKTRGQQVTLRCSPISGHKSVSWYQQVLGQGPQFIFQYYEKEERGRGNFPDRFSARQFPNYSSELNVNALLLGDSALYLCASSSRLETQYFGPGTRLLVL.

This clone was counted a few times. The rearrangement joins TRBV5-1 to TRBJ2-7; no clear D. The CDR3 sequence is 13 residues long. Germline loops: CDR1 SGHRS, CDR2 YFSETQ. Between the trimmed V and J ends, which lost 2 bases and 2 bases, there was a span of 8 bases. The CDR3 sequence is CASSFGQAYEQYF. CDR3 coding DNA: TGCGCCAGCAGCTTCGGTCAAGCCTACGAGCAGTACTTC.

In this sample, this clone turned up a few times. CDR3: CASSRTGGASMEGYTF. The CDR3 bases are TGTGCCAGCAGCCGAACGGGTGGGGCTTCGATGGAAGGCTACACCTTC. The chain has TRBV4-2 and TRBJ1-2; D possibly corresponds to TRBD1 (5 bases). Trimming pared 4 bases from V and 8 bases from J, leaving 23 bases between. Germline V gene data show CDR1 as LGHNA and CDR2 as YNFKEQ. The CDR3 is made up of 16 amino acids.

V is TRBV2 and J is TRBJ1-1; D ambiguous. This CDR3 region has 15 residues. Germline loops: CDR1 SNHLY, CDR2 FYNNEI. V dropped 3 bases and J dropped 0 bases, with 11 bases sitting between them. Here the CDR3 reads CASSEGQPLNTEAFF. DNA for the CDR3: TGTGCCAGCAGTGAGGGCCAGCCTTTGAACACTGAAGCTTTCTTT.

V is TRBV7-6 and J is TRBJ2-7, with 7 bases fitting TRBD1. The CDR3 extends over 12 amino acids. The V segment lost 5 bases and the J segment 6 bases; nucleotides outside the gene matches: 4. Germline V gives CDR1 SGHVS, CDR2 FNYEAQ. In DNA, the CDR3 is TGTGCCAGCAGCCAACAGGGGTTCGAGCAGTACTTC. The encoded protein is CASSQQGFEQYF. Drawing the rest from reference TRBV7-6 and TRBJ2-7, the complete variable domain is GAGVSQSPRYKVTKRGQDVALRCDPISGHVSLYWYRQALGQGPEFLTYFNYEAQQDKSGLPNDRFSAERPEGSISTLTIQRTEQRDSAMYRCASSQQGFEQYFGPGTRLTVT.

The table lists this clone with a few counts. The genes are TRBV7-2 and TRBJ2-4; TRBD1 matches at 9 bases. The CDR3 is made up of 14 amino acids. Germline V gene data show CDR1 as SGHTA and CDR2 as FQGNSA. Germline trimming cut 3 bases from V and 8 bases from J; bases unmatched to any gene: 5. CDR3 in amino acids: CASSFGQGRDIQYF. The CDR3 nucleotides are TGTGCCAGCAGCTTTGGACAGGGGCGGGACATTCAGTACTTC.